This T cell receptor (beta chain) originates from a study of human T cells and chemical hapten exposure. Study findings and constraints: DPC sensitization produced no change in TCRs with frequency above 1 in 1000. PT1 expanded TCR counts correlated positively with patch test score.

With 6 bases removed from V and 0 bases from J, the gap between germline ends came to 15 bases. Germline V gene lookup returns CDR1 SEHNR and CDR2 FQNEAQ (reference sequence). This CDR3 spans 15 amino acids. Comments on this clonotype: What it recognizes is unknown. A read error is possible here, since a much larger clone lies one base away. This is likely a read error, given that the CDR3 carries no conserved phenylalanine or tryptophan at its end.

TCRdb itself ran the RACE reads through MiXCR, one entry per CDR3 protein. This table holds some 80,000 distinct CDR3 sequences, roughly 10% found once. Time point: patch test 1, 2 weeks after DPC sensitization. Treatment meaning: therapeutic diphenylcyclopropenone sensitization with weekly scalp DPC. Alopecia patients deemed DPC-suitable, aged 18 to 70, excluding pregnancy. The receptor comes from a woman in her forties or fifties with alopecia areata. Some clones in this sample may be carry-over from other donors' samples. The chain joins TRBV7-9 to TRBJ2-7, with D possibly matching TRBD1 (5 bases). The sequencing used whole blood, collected in connection with sensitization to the hapten diphenylcyclopropenone (DPC). CDR3 residues: CASSNIRQYSYEQYL. CDR3 nucleotide sequence: TGTGCCAGCAGTAACATTAGACAGTACTCCTACGAGCAGTACCTC.